The entry below gives a single T cell receptor (beta chain) sequence along with its context. Its antigen remains unknown. Reverse transcription of all isolated RNA meant that expressed TCRB transcripts were sequenced. This table comes from immunoSEQ multiplex PCR, and its TCRdb copy is limited to in-frame clones, with some not included. The sample carries 25,000 to 30,000 clones, around three fifths recorded once. The sample is drawn from a study of beta chain features in type 1 diabetes. Overall study context: Patients did not differ from healthy donors in age, gender or cell yield. General study results and limits: High-TCR-expressing cells could be over-represented by cDNA sequencing. All four CD4+ subsets from Type 1 diabetes patients carried moderately but significantly shorter TCRB CDR3s.

This sequence was found in a woman between 18 and 30 years old with type 1 diabetes. Sequencing was carried out using Tregs from blood.

CDR3 region: CASSVQGYNEQFF. The DNA of the CDR3 is TGTGCCAGCAGTGTTCAGGGGTACAATGAGCAGTTCTTC. The J gene is TRBJ2-1, the V gene TRBV2, with D tentatively TRBD1 (6 bases). Between the trimmed V and J ends, which lost 4 bases and 4 bases, there was a span of 8 bases. The CDR3 extends over 13 amino acids. The germline V gene has CDR1 SNHLY and CDR2 FYNNEI.